A single T cell receptor (beta chain) is shown here with its context. The sample belongs to a study of T cell changes during pregnancy in multiple sclerosis. V trimming: 4 bases; J trimming: 3 bases; junction bases outside the gene matches: 7. Germline V CDR1 and CDR2: SGHRS, YFSETQ. CDR3 size: 16 residues. Using immunoSEQ multiplex PCR, the repertoire was profiled, and TCRdb retains in-frame clones only, with some absent. The sample holds around 100,000 clones, around 92% seen once. Sequencing was performed on peripheral blood, taken after pregnancy. The TCR comes from a female donor with multiple sclerosis, enrolled in a pregnancy study. The chain couples TRBV5-1 to TRBJ2-3, with 11 bases identical to TRBD1. CDR3 DNA sequence: TGCGCCAGCAGCCCGGGGGACAGGGGGAGAACAGATACGCAGTATTTT. Translating gives CASSPGDRGRTDTQYF.